What follows is one TCR beta chain and its context. This entry belongs to a study of blood T cell repertoires in COVID-19. Study-level information: The United States, Italy and Spain were the sources of the acute and convalescent COVID-19 samples. The cDNA or gDNA used as material had been derived from T cells, B-cell-depleted T cells, or PBMCs.

Methods used by the authors: Reference gene primers were amplified, and this amplification served to estimate nucleated cell counts. Using immunoSEQ multiplex PCR, the repertoire was profiled, and TCRdb retains in-frame clones only, with some absent. V and J calls and clone size come straight from that table; D and trimming were deduced from the DNA. The sample contains some 97,000 clones, over 75% of which appear only once. Germline V gene data show CDR1 as LNHDA and CDR2 as SQIVND (reference sequence). The CDR3 is made up of 14 amino acids. V lost 5 bases and J lost 5; bases outside the gene matches: 5.

The sample comprised peripheral blood. The chain uses TRBV19 and TRBJ2-3, with TRBD1 matching 9 bases. The receptor comes from a woman in her fifties or sixties with acute or convalescent COVID-19. CDR3 DNA: TGTGCCAGTAGTGAGACAGGGGGTAGAGATACGCAGTATTTT. The encoded protein is CASSETGGRDTQYF.